This passage covers 15 T cell receptor beta chains from one sample sequenced in a study of cytomegalovirus exposure and HLA in healthy donors. The PCR had 60 Vbeta and 13 Jbeta primers. TCRdb keeps only in-frame clones here, not all; method: immunoSEQ multiplex PCR. The sample shows around 200,000 clones, approximately 83% of them seen only once. Sequenced material: PBMCs. The origin of the receptors is a woman aged 50 to 60 in good health and CMV-seropositive.

The chain couples TRBV5-1 to TRBJ2-3, with 10 positions matching TRBD2. V trimming: 0 bases; J trimming: 4 bases; junction bases outside the gene matches: 2. This CDR3 comprises 15 residues. Germline lookup yields CDR1 SGHRS and CDR2 YFSETQ. CDR3 nucleotides: TGCGCCAGCAGCTTGGGAGCGGGGGGGGCAGATACGCAGTATTTT. This sequence encodes CASSLGAGGADTQYF.

The gene calls are TRBV6-5 and TRBJ2-5; TRBD1 agrees at 9 bases. TRBJ2-7 matches the DNA end more closely, so the J call is doubtful. The CDR3 consists of 14 residues. CDR1 is MNHEY and CDR2 is SVGAGI in the germline V gene. The CDR3 nucleotides are TGTGCCAGCAGTAGGAGGACAGGGGCCTACGAGCAGTACTTC. Translated, it gives CASSRRTGAYEQYF.

J is TRBJ2-7 and V is TRBV9; possibly TRBD2 for D (7 bases). The CDR3 has 17 residues. Germline CDR1 is SGDLS and CDR2 is YYNGEE. V lost 4 bases to trimming and J lost 4 bases, with 24 bases between them. CDR3 DNA: TGTGCCAGCAGCCCCCGAGGGGGGGCGTCCTTTAGTTACGAGCAGTACTTC. It encodes CASSPRGGASFSYEQYF.

This clone was observed once. This chain connects TRBV4-1 to TRBJ1-5, with unresolved D. CDR3 length: 16 residues. Trimming took off 1 base at V and 0 bases at J, with 10 bases between the two ends. The germline CDR1 and CDR2 sequences are MGHRA and YSYEKL. The CDR3 region is CASSQVSGNSNQPQHF. CDR3 DNA sequence: TGCGCCAGCAGCCAAGTGTCCGGGAATAGCAATCAGCCCCAGCATTTT.

V usage is TRBV6-5 and J usage is TRBJ1-1, with D uncertain. Trimming cost V 2 bases and J 0 bases, with 7 bases left between them. Germline-derived CDR1 and CDR2 are MNHEY and SVGAGI. The CDR3 extends over 14 amino acids. CDR3 protein: CASSYARMNTEAFF. As DNA, the CDR3 is TGTGCCAGCAGTTACGCCAGGATGAACACTGAAGCTTTCTTT.

This clone was seen a single time. The gene calls are TRBV25-1 and TRBJ2-6; D unresolved. Trimming left V 6 bases short and J 0 bases short, with 9 bases between. This CDR3 is 15 amino acids long. Per germline, CDR1 MGHDK and CDR2 SYGVNS. The CDR3 loop reads CASRSALSGANVLTF. CDR3 coding DNA: TGTGCCAGCAGGAGCGCCCTCTCTGGGGCCAACGTCCTGACTTTC.

The rearrangement joins TRBV19 to TRBJ1-5; 9 positions match TRBD1. V shed 3 bases and J 7 bases; nucleotides not matched to a gene: 7. Per germline, CDR1 LNHDA and CDR2 SQIVND (reference sequence). This CDR3 is 15 amino acids long. CDR3 residues: CASSMGGQGWQPQHF. DNA of the CDR3: TGTGCCAGTAGTATGGGGGGACAGGGCTGGCAGCCCCAGCATTTT.

This chain connects TRBV30 to TRBJ2-7, with D perhaps matching TRBD1 (6 bases). Germline CDR1 GTSNPN, CDR2 SVGIG (reference sequence). Trimming removed 2 bases from V and 4 bases from J, with 18 bases in between. The CDR3 extends over 15 amino acids. As DNA, the CDR3 is TGTGCCTGGAGTCGGTTGGGGGCCGGTTCGTACGAGCAGTACTTC. Protein product: CAWSRLGAGSYEQYF.

The chain has TRBV19 and TRBJ1-1; D remains ambiguous. The CDR3 length is 16 residues. V shed 0 bases and J shed 0 bases, with 11 bases lying between them. Germline CDR1 reads LNHDA; CDR2 reads SQIVND (reference sequence). CDR3: CASSIDLGRLNTEAFF. The CDR3 nucleotides read TGTGCCAGTAGTATAGATCTGGGCAGACTGAACACTGAAGCTTTCTTT.

This clone appeared once. V is TRBV5-4 and J is TRBJ2-7; TRBD2 is a possible D gene (6 bases). Deletions cut 3 bases from V and 11 bases from J, with 21 bases between. Germline CDR1 reads SGHNT; CDR2 reads YYREEE (reference sequence). The CDR3 runs to 14 residues. CDR3 residues: CASSSGHGGSMEYF. The CDR3 coding sequence is TGTGCCAGCAGCTCCGGACACGGAGGGAGTATGGAGTACTTC.

This chain connects TRBV27 to TRBJ2-5; 7 bases agree with TRBD1. J was trimmed by 4 bases and V by 0 bases; bases with no gene match: 5. The CDR3 is 15 residues long. Germline loops: CDR1 MNHEY, CDR2 SMNVEV (reference sequence). The CDR3 is CASSLSSTGLETQYF. The CDR3 bases are TGTGCCAGCAGTTTATCCTCGACAGGGTTAGAGACCCAGTACTTC.

V gene TRBV30 combines with J gene TRBJ1-1; D not resolved. The CDR3 covers 13 residues. Between the trimmed V and J ends, which lost 2 bases and 0 bases, there was a span of 7 bases. Germline V lookup: CDR1 GTSNPN, CDR2 SVGIG (reference sequence). CDR3 protein: CAWSPQLNTEAFF. The CDR3 DNA sequence: TGTGCCTGGAGTCCCCAGTTGAACACTGAAGCTTTCTTT.

This clone was recorded a few times. This chain uses TRBV6-6 with TRBJ2-7; D gene ambiguous. Germline V gives CDR1 MNHNY, CDR2 SVGAGI (reference sequence). The V end was cut by 10 bases, the J end by 5 bases, with 18 bases between. This CDR3 region has 13 residues. For the CDR3, the DNA is TGTGCCACCTTCAACCCCCTAAACCACGAGCAGTACTTC. This sequence encodes CATFNPLNHEQYF.

V is TRBV6-1 and J is TRBJ1-1; 9 positions agree with TRBD1. V trimming: 3 bases; J trimming: 5 bases; junction bases outside the gene matches: 4. The length of the CDR3 is 14 residues. Germline-derived CDR1 and CDR2 are MNHNS and SASEGT. In nucleotides, the CDR3 is TGTGCCAGCAGTGATACAGGGGGCTATACTGAAGCTTTCTTT. Translated, it gives CASSDTGGYTEAFF.

The genes are TRBV19 and TRBJ1-5, with D possibly being TRBD1 (6 bases). Looked up from germline, CDR1 is LNHDA and CDR2 is SQIVND (reference sequence). V was cut by 6 bases and J by 0 bases, with 15 bases left in between. CDR3 size: 16 residues. The CDR3 nucleotides are TGTGCCAGTAGCCAGAGACAGGCTTATAGCAATCAGCCCCAGCATTTT. Translated: CASSQRQAYSNQPQHF.